Each of the 12 T cell receptor beta chains below was sequenced from the same sample in a study of identical twins. TCRdb processed the 5' RACE reads anew with MiXCR; each CDR3 protein has one entry. The table shows under 250,000 distinct CDR3 sequences, with approximately 7.3% occurring only once. A further study also used this sample, focusing on yellow fever vaccine responses in identical twins.

The sample was CD8+ T cells sorted from blood. Every receptor here comes from a woman under 30 in good health.

The V call is TRBV4-1, the J call TRBJ2-7, with D possibly matching TRBD1 (6 bases). The germline V gene encodes CDR1 MGHRA and CDR2 YSYEKL. The CDR3 has 14 amino acids. V was shortened by 2 bases and J by 2 bases, with 10 bases between the two germline ends. The CDR3 DNA reads as TGCGCCAGCAGCCAACCGGGACACCCCTACGAGCAGTACTTC. Its translation is CASSQPGHPYEQYF.

This sequence joins TRBV20-1 and TRBJ2-1; 10 bases align to TRBD2. J was trimmed by 0 bases and V by 1 base; bases with no gene match: 9. The germline CDR1 and CDR2 sequences are DFQATT and SNEGSKA (reference sequence). The CDR3 covers 18 residues. The CDR3, as DNA: TGCAGTGCTAGAGGAGGGAATCTAGCGGGAGTCTCCTACAATGAGCAGTTCTTC. Amino acid sequence: CSARGGNLAGVSYNEQFF.

This clonotype was picked up many times. V usage is TRBV5-1 and J usage is TRBJ2-1, with 11 bases identical to TRBD1. Germline V lookup: CDR1 SGHRS, CDR2 YFSETQ. The CDR3 has 15 amino acids. With V trimmed by 2 bases and J by 6 bases, 4 bases remained unmatched. The CDR3 sequence: CASSFRDRGFNEQFF. The CDR3 DNA is TGCGCCAGCAGCTTCCGGGACAGGGGGTTCAATGAGCAGTTCTTC.

The chain carries TRBV11-3 and TRBJ2-1; TRBD1 is a possible D gene (5 bases). The CDR3 has 12 amino acids. Trimming removed 5 bases at V and 9 bases at J, with 11 bases between. From germline, CDR1 is SGHNT and CDR2 YENEEA. The CDR3 coding sequence is TGTGCCAGCAGCCCCTCAGGGTTTGAGCAGTTCTTC. This sequence encodes CASSPSGFEQFF.

This clonotype was seen repeatedly, ten times or more. The rearrangement links TRBV11-2 to TRBJ1-2, with 7 bases identical to TRBD1. The CDR3 is 15 residues long. Germline V gene lookup returns CDR1 SGHAT and CDR2 FQNNGV. V dropped 7 bases and J dropped 8; count of bases not matched to a gene: 16. The CDR3 nucleotides are TGTGCCAGCACCCAGCCCAGACGGACAGGCTTCGGCTACACCTTC. Its protein is CASTQPRRTGFGYTF. The variable domain in full, with the rest retrieved from reference TRBV11-2 and TRBJ1-2, is EAGVAQSPRYKIIEKRQSVAFWCNPISGHATLYWYQQILGQGPKLLIQFQNNGVVDDSQLPKDRFSAERLKGVDSTLKIQPAKLEDSAVYLCASTQPRRTGFGYTFGSGTRLTVV.

This clonotype was detected many times. The chain couples TRBV9 to TRBJ2-1; possible D gene TRBD2, 5 bases. The CDR3 is made up of 16 amino acids. Germline V lookup: CDR1 SGDLS, CDR2 YYNGEE. V was cut by 4 bases and J by 9 bases, with 23 bases left in between. The CDR3 nucleotides read TGTGCCAGCAGCCCCCTGGGAACATCGGAAGGAGGTGAGCAGTTCTTC. Translation gives CASSPLGTSEGGEQFF. Filled out from reference TRBV9 and TRBJ2-1, the complete variable domain reads DSGVTQTPKHLITATGQRVTLRCSPRSGDLSVYWYQQSLDQGLQFLIQYYNGEERAKGNILERFSAQQFPDLHSELNLSSLELGDSALYFCASSPLGTSEGGEQFFGPGTRLTVL.

CDR3 bases: TGTGCCAGCAGTTTATACGGGACTAGCGGGCGCAATGAGCAGTTCTTC. Translated, it gives CASSLYGTSGRNEQFF. The V gene is TRBV28, the J gene TRBJ2-1; 12 bases fit TRBD2. The CDR3 is made up of 16 amino acids. The junction had 4 bases not matched to a gene; V was cut back by 1 base and J by 6 bases. In germline, CDR1 is MDHEN, CDR2 SYDVKM. The whole variable domain, filled in from reference TRBV28 and TRBJ2-1, reads DVKVTQSSRYLVKRTGEKVFLECVQDMDHENMFWYRQDPGLGLRLIYFSYDVKMKEKGDIPEGYSVSREKKERFSLILESASTNQTSMYLCASSLYGTSGRNEQFFGPGTRLTVL.

This clonotype was seen more than once but under ten times. This chain uses TRBV5-1 with TRBJ2-3; 9 bases are a match to TRBD2. CDR1 SGHRS and CDR2 YFSETQ come from the germline V gene. The CDR3 spans 17 residues. J gave up 3 bases and V 3 bases, and 11 bases lay outside the gene matches. CDR3: CASSSAGTSSLTDTQYF. The DNA for the CDR3 is TGCGCCAGCAGCTCGGCCGGGACTAGCAGTCTTACAGATACGCAGTATTTT.

At least ten counts were recorded for this clonotype. J is TRBJ2-1 and V is TRBV10-3; 11 bases map to TRBD2. Germline CDR1 reads ENHRY; CDR2 reads SYGVKD. The CDR3 runs 15 residues. With V trimmed by 4 bases and J by 7 bases, 6 bases remained unmatched. The CDR3 spells CAISGLAGTANEQFF. DNA for the CDR3: TGTGCCATCAGTGGACTAGCGGGAACGGCGAATGAGCAGTTCTTC.

This clonotype has a handful of counts. The chain employs TRBV7-9 and TRBJ2-1; TRBD2 agrees at 8 bases. Germline trimming cut 5 bases from V and 0 bases from J; bases unmatched to any gene: 9. The germline V gene encodes CDR1 SEHNR and CDR2 FQNEAQ (reference sequence). This CDR3 contains 17 residues. This CDR3 reads CASSGMSGGSSYNEQFF. The CDR3 DNA is TGTGCCAGCAGCGGGATGAGCGGGGGAAGCTCCTACAATGAGCAGTTCTTC.

This clonotype was counted at least ten times. The rearrangement joins TRBV27 to TRBJ2-1; possibly TRBD2 for D (6 bases). V lost 7 bases and J lost 4, with 17 bases in between. CDR3 length equals 15 residues. Germline V lookup: CDR1 MNHEY, CDR2 SMNVEV (reference sequence). The CDR3 loop reads CASILDGSRYNEQFF. CDR3 nucleotide sequence: TGTGCCAGCATTCTTGACGGGAGTAGGTACAATGAGCAGTTCTTC.

The CDR3 loop reads CASSPPGQQNTGELFF. CDR3 sequence (DNA): TGTGCCAGCAGCCCTCCGGGACAGCAGAACACCGGGGAGCTGTTTTTT. This chain joins TRBV7-9 and TRBJ2-2; 7 bases agree with TRBD1. V lost 5 bases to trimming and J lost 1 base; unmatched junction nucleotides: 7. This CDR3 region has 16 residues. Germline assignment: CDR1 SEHNR and CDR2 FQNEAQ (reference sequence).